This T cell receptor beta chain stems from a study of shared clonotypes between healthy human individuals. TCRdb's table, derived via immunoSEQ multiplex PCR, lists solely in-frame clones and lacks some. The data contain about 980,000 clones, approximately 80% of them singletons. The length of the CDR3 is 13 residues. The germline V gene encodes CDR1 KGHSH and CDR2 LQKENI. V gave up 3 bases and J gave up 11 bases, with 16 bases separating them. The sequenced sample was memory CD4+ T cells sorted from blood. Subset defined: CD45RA-negative fraction. This chain uses TRBV18 with TRBJ1-1; the D gene is possibly TRBD1 (6 bases). This TCR was recovered from a young man in good health. The DNA of the CDR3 is TGTGCCAGCTCACCCGTACAGGGCCCGGGGGCTTTCTTT. Its translation: CASSPVQGPGAFF. Full variable domain (outside the CDR3, taken from reference TRBV18 and TRBJ1-1): NAGVMQNPRHLVRRRGQEARLRCSPMKGHSHVYWYRQLPEEGLKFMVYLQKENIIDESGMPKERFSAEFPKEGPSILRIQQVVRGDSAAYFCASSPVQGPGAFFGQGTRLTVV.